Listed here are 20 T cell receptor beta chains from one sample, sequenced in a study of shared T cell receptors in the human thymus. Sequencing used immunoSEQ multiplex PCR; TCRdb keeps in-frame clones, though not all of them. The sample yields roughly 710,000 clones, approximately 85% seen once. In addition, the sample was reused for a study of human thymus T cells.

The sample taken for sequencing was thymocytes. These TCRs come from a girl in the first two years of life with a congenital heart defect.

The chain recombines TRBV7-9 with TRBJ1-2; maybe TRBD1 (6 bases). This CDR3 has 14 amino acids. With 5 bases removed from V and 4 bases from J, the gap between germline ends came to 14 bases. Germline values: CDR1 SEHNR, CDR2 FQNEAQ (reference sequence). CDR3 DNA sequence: TGTGCCAGCAGCGAAGGACAGTGGGTCTATGGCTACACCTTC. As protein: CASSEGQWVYGYTF.

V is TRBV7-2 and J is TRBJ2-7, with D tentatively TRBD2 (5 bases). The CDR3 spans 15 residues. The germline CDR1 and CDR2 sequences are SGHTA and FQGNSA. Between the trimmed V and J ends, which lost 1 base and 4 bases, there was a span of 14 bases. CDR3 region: CASSLESGSWYEQYF. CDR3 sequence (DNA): TGTGCCAGCAGCTTAGAATCGGGGTCTTGGTACGAGCAGTACTTC.

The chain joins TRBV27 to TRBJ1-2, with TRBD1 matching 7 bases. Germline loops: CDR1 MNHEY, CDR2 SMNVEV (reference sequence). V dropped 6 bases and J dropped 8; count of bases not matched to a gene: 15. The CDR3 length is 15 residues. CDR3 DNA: TGTGCCAGCAGCCTCACCACGGGACAGTACGCCGGCTACACCTTC. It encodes CASSLTTGQYAGYTF.

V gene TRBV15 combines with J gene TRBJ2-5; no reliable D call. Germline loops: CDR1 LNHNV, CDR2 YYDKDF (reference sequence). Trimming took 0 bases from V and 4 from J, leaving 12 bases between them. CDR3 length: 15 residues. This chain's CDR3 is CATSREVGRGETQYF. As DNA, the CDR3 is TGTGCCACCAGCAGAGAGGTAGGCAGAGGAGAGACCCAGTACTTC.

The CDR3, as DNA: TGTGCCAGCAGCACGGACAGCCAGGGTGAAAAACTGTTTTTT. Its protein is CASSTDSQGEKLFF. The V and J genes are TRBV9 and TRBJ1-4, with a tentative D call TRBD1 (6 bases). Germline V gene sequence: CDR1 SGDLS, CDR2 YYNGEE. The V end lost 4 bases, the J end lost 7 bases, and 14 bases lay between the germline ends. This CDR3 contains 14 residues. Full variable domain (rest looked up from reference TRBV9 and TRBJ1-4): DSGVTQTPKHLITATGQRVTLRCSPRSGDLSVYWYQQSLDQGLQFLIQYYNGEERAKGNILERFSAQQFPDLHSELNLSSLELGDSALYFCASSTDSQGEKLFFGSGTQLSVL.

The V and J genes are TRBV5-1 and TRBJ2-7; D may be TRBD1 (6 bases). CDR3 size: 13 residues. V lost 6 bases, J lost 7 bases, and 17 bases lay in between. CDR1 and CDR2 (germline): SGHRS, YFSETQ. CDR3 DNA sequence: TGCGCCAGCACCCGTACAGGGAATGGGGAGCAGTACTTC. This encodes CASTRTGNGEQYF.

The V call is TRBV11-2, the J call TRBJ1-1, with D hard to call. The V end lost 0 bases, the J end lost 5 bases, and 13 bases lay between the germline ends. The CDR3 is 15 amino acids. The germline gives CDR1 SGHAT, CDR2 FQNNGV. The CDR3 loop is CASSLEALVGTEAFF. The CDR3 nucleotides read TGTGCCAGCAGCTTAGAGGCACTAGTTGGTACTGAAGCTTTCTTT.

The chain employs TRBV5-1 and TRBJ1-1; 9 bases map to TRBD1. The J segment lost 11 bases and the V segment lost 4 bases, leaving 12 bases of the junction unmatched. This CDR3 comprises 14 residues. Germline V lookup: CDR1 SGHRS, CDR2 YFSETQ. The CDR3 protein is CASSITGTGSNAFF. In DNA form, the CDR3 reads TGCGCCAGCAGCATCACCGGGACAGGGTCGAATGCTTTCTTT. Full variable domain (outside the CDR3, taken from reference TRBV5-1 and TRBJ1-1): KAGVTQTPRYLIKTRGQQVTLSCSPISGHRSVSWYQQTPGQGLQFLFEYFSETQRNKGNFPGRFSGRQFSNSRSEMNVSTLELGDSALYLCASSITGTGSNAFFGQGTRLTVV.

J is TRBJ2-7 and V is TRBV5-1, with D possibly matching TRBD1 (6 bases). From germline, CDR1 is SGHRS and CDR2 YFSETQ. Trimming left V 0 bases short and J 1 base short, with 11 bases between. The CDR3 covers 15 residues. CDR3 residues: CASSLDRALSYEQYF. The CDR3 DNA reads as TGCGCCAGCAGCTTGGACAGGGCCTTATCCTACGAGCAGTACTTC.

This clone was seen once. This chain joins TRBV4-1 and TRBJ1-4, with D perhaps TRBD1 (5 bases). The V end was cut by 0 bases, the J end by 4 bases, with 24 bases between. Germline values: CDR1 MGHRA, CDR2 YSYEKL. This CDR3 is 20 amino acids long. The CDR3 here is CASSQDLLPGHPTNNEKLFF. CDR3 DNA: TGCGCCAGCAGCCAAGATCTCCTCCCAGGACATCCTACAAATAATGAAAAACTGTTTTTT.

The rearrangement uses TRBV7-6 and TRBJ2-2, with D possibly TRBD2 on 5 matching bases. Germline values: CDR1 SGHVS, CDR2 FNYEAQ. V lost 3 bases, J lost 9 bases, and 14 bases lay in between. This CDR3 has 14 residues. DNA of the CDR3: TGTGCCAGCAGCTTCTCGCCGGGAAATAGGGAGCTGTTTTTT. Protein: CASSFSPGNRELFF.

This chain's CDR3 is CASSQTGQGVSSPLHF. The CDR3 bases are TGTGCCAGCAGCCAAACGGGACAGGGAGTAAGTTCACCCCTCCACTTT. This chain uses TRBV7-2 with TRBJ1-6, with TRBD1 matching 9 bases. Per the germline V gene, CDR1 is SGHTA and CDR2 is FQGNSA. The junction had 11 bases not matched to a gene; V was cut back by 5 bases and J by 9 bases. CDR3 length: 16 residues. The full variable domain, in which reference TRBV7-2 and TRBJ1-6 provide the parts outside the CDR3, is GAGVSQSPSNKVTEKGKDVELRCDPISGHTALYWYRQSLGQGLEFLIYFQGNSAPDKSGLPSDRFSAERTGGSVSTLTIQRTQQEDSAVYLCASSQTGQGVSSPLHFGNGTRLTVT.

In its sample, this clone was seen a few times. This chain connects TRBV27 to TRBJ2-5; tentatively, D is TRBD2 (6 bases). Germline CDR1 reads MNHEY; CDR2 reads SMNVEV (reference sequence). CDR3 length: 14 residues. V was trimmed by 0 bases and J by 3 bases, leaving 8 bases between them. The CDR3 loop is CASSLSPGEETQYF. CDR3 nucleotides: TGTGCCAGCAGTTTATCGCCGGGGGAAGAGACCCAGTACTTC.

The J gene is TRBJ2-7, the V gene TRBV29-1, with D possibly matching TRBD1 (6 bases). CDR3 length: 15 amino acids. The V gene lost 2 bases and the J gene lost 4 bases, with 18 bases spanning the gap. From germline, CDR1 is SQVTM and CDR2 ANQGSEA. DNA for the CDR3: TGCAGCGTTGAATTGAGGACAGACCTAAAATACGAGCAGTACTTC. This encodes CSVELRTDLKYEQYF.

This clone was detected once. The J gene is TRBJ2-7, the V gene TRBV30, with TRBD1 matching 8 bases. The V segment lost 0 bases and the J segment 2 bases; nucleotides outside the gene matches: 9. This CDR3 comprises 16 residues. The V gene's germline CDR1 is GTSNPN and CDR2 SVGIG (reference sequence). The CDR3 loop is CAWSVPPQTGAYEQYF. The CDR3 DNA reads TGTGCCTGGAGTGTACCCCCCCAGACAGGGGCCTACGAGCAGTACTTC. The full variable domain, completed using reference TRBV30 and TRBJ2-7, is SQTIHQWPATLVQPVGSPLSLECTVEGTSNPNLYWYRQAAGRGLQLLFYSVGIGQISSEVPQNLSASRPQDRQFILSSKKLLLSDSGFYLCAWSVPPQTGAYEQYFGPGTRLTVT.

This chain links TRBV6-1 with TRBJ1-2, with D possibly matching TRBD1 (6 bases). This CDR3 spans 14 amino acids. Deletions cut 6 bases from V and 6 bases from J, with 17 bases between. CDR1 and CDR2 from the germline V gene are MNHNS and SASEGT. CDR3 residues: CASRTKRGWDGYTF. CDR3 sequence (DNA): TGTGCCAGCAGGACGAAGAGGGGGTGGGATGGCTACACCTTC.

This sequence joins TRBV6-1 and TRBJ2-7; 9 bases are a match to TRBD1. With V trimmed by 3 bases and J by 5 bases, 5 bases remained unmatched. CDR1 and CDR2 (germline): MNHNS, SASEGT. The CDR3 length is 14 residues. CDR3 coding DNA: TGTGCCAGCAGTGACCCACAGGGGGCCGACGAGCAGTACTTC. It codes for CASSDPQGADEQYF.

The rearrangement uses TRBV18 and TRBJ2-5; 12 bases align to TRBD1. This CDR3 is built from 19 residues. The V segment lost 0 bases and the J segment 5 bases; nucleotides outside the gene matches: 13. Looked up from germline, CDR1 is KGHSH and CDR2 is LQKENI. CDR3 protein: CASSPPSFGTGGWRETQYF. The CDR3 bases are TGTGCCAGCTCACCACCCAGCTTCGGGACAGGGGGCTGGAGGGAGACCCAGTACTTC. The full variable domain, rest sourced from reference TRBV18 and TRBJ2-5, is NAGVMQNPRHLVRRRGQEARLRCSPMKGHSHVYWYRQLPEEGLKFMVYLQKENIIDESGMPKERFSAEFPKEGPSILRIQQVVRGDSAAYFCASSPPSFGTGGWRETQYFGPGTRLLVL.

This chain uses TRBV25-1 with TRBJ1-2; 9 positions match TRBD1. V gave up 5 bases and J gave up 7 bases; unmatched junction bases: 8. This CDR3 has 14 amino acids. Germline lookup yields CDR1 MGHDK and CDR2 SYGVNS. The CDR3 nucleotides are TGTGCCAGCAGTCTGGGACAGGGTCATGGTGGCTACACCTTC. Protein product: CASSLGQGHGGYTF.

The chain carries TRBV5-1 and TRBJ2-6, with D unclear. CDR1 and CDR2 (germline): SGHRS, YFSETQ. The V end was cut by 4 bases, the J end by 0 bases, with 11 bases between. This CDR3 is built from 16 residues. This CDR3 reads CASSTRANSGANVLTF. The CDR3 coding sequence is TGCGCCAGCAGCACCCGAGCGAACTCTGGGGCCAACGTCCTGACTTTC.